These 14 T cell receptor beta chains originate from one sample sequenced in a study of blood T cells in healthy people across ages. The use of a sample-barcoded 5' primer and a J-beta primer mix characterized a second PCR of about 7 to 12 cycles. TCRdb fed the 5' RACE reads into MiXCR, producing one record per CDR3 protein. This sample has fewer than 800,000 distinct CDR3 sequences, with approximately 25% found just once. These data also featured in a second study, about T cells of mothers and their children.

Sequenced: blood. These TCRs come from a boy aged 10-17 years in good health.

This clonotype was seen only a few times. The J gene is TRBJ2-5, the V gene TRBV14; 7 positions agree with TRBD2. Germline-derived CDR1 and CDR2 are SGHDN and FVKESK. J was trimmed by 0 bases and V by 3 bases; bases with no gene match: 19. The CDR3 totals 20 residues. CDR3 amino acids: CASSHIDALSGTEYQETQYF. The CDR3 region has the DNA TGTGCCAGCAGCCATATCGACGCCCTGAGCGGGACCGAGTACCAAGAGACCCAGTACTTC.

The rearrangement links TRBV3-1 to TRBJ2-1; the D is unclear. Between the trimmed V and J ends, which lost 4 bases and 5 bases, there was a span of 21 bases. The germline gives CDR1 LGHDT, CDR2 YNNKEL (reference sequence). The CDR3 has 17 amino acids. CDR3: CASSPEYHGWLDNEQFF. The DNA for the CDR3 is TGTGCCAGCAGCCCCGAGTATCATGGCTGGTTGGACAATGAGCAGTTCTTC.

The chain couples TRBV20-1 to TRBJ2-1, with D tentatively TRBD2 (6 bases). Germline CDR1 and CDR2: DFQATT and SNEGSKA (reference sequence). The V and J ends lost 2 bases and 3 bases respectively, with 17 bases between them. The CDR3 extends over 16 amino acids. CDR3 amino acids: CSARRVETSSYNEQFF. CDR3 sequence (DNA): TGCAGTGCTAGAAGAGTGGAAACTAGCAGCTACAATGAGCAGTTCTTC.

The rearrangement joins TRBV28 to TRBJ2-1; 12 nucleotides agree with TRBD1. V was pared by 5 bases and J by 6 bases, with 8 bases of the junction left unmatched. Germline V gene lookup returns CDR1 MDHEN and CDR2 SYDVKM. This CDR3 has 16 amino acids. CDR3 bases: TGTGCCAGCAGTGCGCCGGGACAGGGGGCCTCCAATGAGCAGTTCTTC. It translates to CASSAPGQGASNEQFF.

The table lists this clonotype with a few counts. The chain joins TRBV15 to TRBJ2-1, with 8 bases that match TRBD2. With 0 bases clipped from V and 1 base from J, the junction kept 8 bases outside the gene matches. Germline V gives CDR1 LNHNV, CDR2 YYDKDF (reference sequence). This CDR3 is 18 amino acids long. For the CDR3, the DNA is TGTGCCACCAGCAGAGATCTCAGCGGGAGTAGTTCCTACAATGAGCAGTTCTTC. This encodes CATSRDLSGSSSYNEQFF.

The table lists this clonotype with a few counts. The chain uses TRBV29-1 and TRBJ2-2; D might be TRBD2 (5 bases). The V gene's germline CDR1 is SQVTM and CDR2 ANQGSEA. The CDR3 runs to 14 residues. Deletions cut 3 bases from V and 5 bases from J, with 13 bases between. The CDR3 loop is CSVESDSGTGELFF. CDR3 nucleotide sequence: TGCAGCGTTGAGTCGGACTCCGGGACCGGGGAGCTGTTTTTT.

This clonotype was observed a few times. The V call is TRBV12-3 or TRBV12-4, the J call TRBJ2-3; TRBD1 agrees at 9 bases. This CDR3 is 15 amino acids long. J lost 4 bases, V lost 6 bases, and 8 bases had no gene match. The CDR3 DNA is TGTGCCAGCAGCCGGGACAGGGTTGGGGCAGATACGCAGTATTTT. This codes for CASSRDRVGADTQYF.

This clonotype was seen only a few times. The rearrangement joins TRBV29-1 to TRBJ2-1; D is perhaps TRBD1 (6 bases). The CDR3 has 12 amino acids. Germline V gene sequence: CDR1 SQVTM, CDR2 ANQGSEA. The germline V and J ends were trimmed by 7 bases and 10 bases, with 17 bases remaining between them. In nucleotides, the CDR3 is TGCAGCGCCTCATCGGGGCAGGGGGAGCAGTTCTTC. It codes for CSASSGQGEQFF.

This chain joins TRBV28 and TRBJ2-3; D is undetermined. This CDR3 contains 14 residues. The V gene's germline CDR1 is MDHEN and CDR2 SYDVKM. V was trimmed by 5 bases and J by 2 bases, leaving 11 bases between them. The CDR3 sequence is CASSPAVITDTQYF. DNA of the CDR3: TGTGCCAGCAGTCCCGCGGTCATCACAGATACGCAGTATTTT.

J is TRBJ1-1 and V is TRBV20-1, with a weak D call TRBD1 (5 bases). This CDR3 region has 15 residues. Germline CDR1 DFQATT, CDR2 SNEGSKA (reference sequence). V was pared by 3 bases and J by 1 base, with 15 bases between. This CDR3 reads CSASPIGGGNTEAFF. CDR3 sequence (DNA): TGCAGTGCTAGCCCAATTGGTGGGGGGAACACTGAAGCTTTCTTT.

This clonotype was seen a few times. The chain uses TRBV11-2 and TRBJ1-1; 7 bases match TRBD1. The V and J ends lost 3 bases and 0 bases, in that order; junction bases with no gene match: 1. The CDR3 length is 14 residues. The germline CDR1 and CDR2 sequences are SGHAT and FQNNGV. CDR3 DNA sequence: TGTGCCAGCAGCTTGCAGGGGGTGAACACTGAAGCTTTCTTT. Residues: CASSLQGVNTEAFF.

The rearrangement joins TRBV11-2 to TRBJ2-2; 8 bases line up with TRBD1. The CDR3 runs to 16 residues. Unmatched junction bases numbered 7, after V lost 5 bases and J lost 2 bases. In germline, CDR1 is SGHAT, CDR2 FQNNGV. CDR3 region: CASSLRGTGNTGELFF. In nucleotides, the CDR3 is TGTGCCAGCAGCCTTCGAGGGACAGGAAACACCGGGGAGCTGTTTTTT. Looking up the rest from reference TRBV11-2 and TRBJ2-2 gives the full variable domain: EAGVAQSPRYKIIEKRQSVAFWCNPISGHATLYWYQQILGQGPKLLIQFQNNGVVDDSQLPKDRFSAERLKGVDSTLKIQPAKLEDSAVYLCASSLRGTGNTGELFFGEGSRLTVL.

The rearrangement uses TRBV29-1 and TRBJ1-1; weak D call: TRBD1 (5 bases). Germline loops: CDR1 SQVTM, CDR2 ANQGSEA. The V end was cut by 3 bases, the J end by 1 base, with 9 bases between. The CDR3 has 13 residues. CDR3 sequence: CSVEGGGNTEAFF. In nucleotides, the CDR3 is TGCAGCGTTGAGGGTGGGGGGAACACTGAAGCTTTCTTT.

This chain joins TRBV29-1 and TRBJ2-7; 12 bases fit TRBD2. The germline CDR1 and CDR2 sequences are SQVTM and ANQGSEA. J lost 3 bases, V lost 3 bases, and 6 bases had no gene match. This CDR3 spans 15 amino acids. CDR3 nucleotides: TGCAGCGTTGAGGTGACTAGCGGGAGAATCTACGAGCAGTACTTC. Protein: CSVEVTSGRIYEQYF.